These 9 T cell receptor beta chains were sequenced from one sample in a study of tumor-infiltrating lymphocytes in localized non-small cell lung cancer. TCRdb's table, derived via immunoSEQ multiplex PCR, lists solely in-frame clones and lacks some. The table lists 13,000 or so clones, 85% to 90% of them singletons. The sequencing input was lung tumor tissue. Receptor source: a human donor with non-small cell lung cancer.

This rearrangement joins TRBV2 to TRBJ2-3, with D uncertain. CDR1 SNHLY and CDR2 FYNNEI come from the germline V gene. V was cut by 6 bases and J by 2 bases, with 0 bases left in between. This CDR3 comprises 10 residues. The CDR3 DNA reads as TGTGCCAGCAGCACAGATACGCAGTATTTT. Its translation: CASSTDTQYF.

The V gene is TRBV29-1, the J gene TRBJ1-1, with 8 bases fitting TRBD1. Germline CDR1 is SQVTM and CDR2 is ANQGSEA. Trimming cost V 5 bases and J 2 bases; bases outside gene matches: 10. The CDR3 is 15 amino acids. CDR3: CSVSWTGTGNTEAFF. The CDR3 nucleotides read TGCAGCGTTAGCTGGACAGGGACGGGAAACACTGAAGCTTTCTTT.

Only one count was recorded for this clone. V gene TRBV5-1 combines with J gene TRBJ2-3; TRBD2 is a possible D gene (6 bases). CDR1 is SGHRS, CDR2 YFSETQ, per germline. Trimming stripped 3 bases from V and 6 bases from J, with 17 bases between. CDR3 length: 15 residues. CDR3 protein: CASSSAGASGDTQYF. The CDR3 coding sequence is TGCGCCAGCAGCTCAGCGGGCGCCTCAGGGGATACGCAGTATTTT.

This chain connects TRBV28 to TRBJ1-5, with D tentatively TRBD1 (6 bases). CDR1 and CDR2 from the germline V gene are MDHEN and SYDVKM. The CDR3 consists of 15 residues. V dropped 4 bases and J dropped 6 bases, with 16 bases sitting between them. CDR3 nucleotide sequence: TGTGCCAGCAGTTGGAATACAGGGACTGCTCAGCCCCAGCATTTT. Its protein product is CASSWNTGTAQPQHF.

The CDR3 spells CASSYGQDHSNQPQHF. The DNA for the CDR3 is TGTGCCAGCTCCTACGGCCAGGACCATAGCAATCAGCCCCAGCATTTT. The gene calls are TRBV18 and TRBJ1-5; unclear D gene. This CDR3 has 16 residues. Germline CDR1 is KGHSH and CDR2 is LQKENI. Trimming took 6 bases from V and 0 from J, leaving 15 bases between them.

The chain has TRBV7-6 and TRBJ2-1, with D perhaps matching TRBD2 (6 bases). This CDR3 contains 15 residues. Per the germline V gene, CDR1 is SGHVS and CDR2 is FNYEAQ. Trimming cost V 5 bases and J 0 bases, with 11 bases left between them. As DNA, the CDR3 is TGTGCCAGCAGCATCGGGGGAGTCTCCTACAATGAGCAGTTCTTC. This translates into CASSIGGVSYNEQFF.

The J gene is TRBJ2-6, the V gene TRBV5-1; TRBD1 matches 9 bases. CDR1 and CDR2 (germline): SGHRS, YFSETQ. CDR3 length: 17 residues. V shed 0 bases and J 2 bases; nucleotides not matched to a gene: 3. The CDR3 DNA follows: TGCGCCAGCAGCTTGGTGACAGGGGGAACTGGGGCCAACGTCCTGACTTTC. Its translation: CASSLVTGGTGANVLTF.

The chain employs TRBV4-2 and TRBJ2-7, with 7 positions matching TRBD2. The V gene's germline CDR1 is LGHNA and CDR2 YNFKEQ. J was trimmed by 7 bases and V by 0 bases; bases with no gene match: 9. The CDR3 extends over 15 amino acids. The CDR3 DNA reads as TGTGCCAGCAGCCAAGAGGAGGGAGGGCCAAAAGAGCAGTACTTC. This codes for CASSQEEGGPKEQYF.

This rearrangement joins TRBV7-2 to TRBJ2-1; TRBD1 is a possible D gene (5 bases). The CDR3 is made up of 17 amino acids. The germline gives CDR1 SGHTA, CDR2 FQGNSA. V dropped 5 bases and J dropped 4 bases, with 21 bases sitting between them. CDR3 amino acids: CASSLPSQGRGYNEQFF. CDR3 nucleotide sequence: TGTGCCAGCAGCCTCCCTTCGCAGGGAAGGGGTTACAATGAGCAGTTCTTC.